This T cell receptor beta chain originates from a study of Ad26.COV2.S vaccination and SARS-CoV-2 variants. Study-level points and caveats: Non-spike TCR breadth showed similarity between vaccine and placebo recipients. Spike-specific TCR breadth in vaccine recipients exceeded that seen in placebo recipients.

V shed 10 bases and J shed 7 bases, with 19 bases lying between them. Per the germline V gene, CDR1 is LNHDA and CDR2 is SQIVND (reference sequence). CDR3 size: 14 residues. This clone has only one observation. Antigen specificity is unknown. Clones were read by immunoSEQ multiplex PCR, and TCRdb kept only the in-frame ones, dropping some. The table shows about 350,000 clones, with 92% occurring only once. The chain is built from TRBV19 and TRBJ1-4; D is perhaps TRBD1 (5 bases). This TCR was sampled from a human donor who had recovered from COVID-19. Sample: peripheral blood, taken after recovery from COVID-19. The CDR3 sequence is CATTTGTTGEKLFF. The CDR3 DNA reads TGTGCCACTACTACCGGGACTACAGGTGAAAAACTGTTTTTT.